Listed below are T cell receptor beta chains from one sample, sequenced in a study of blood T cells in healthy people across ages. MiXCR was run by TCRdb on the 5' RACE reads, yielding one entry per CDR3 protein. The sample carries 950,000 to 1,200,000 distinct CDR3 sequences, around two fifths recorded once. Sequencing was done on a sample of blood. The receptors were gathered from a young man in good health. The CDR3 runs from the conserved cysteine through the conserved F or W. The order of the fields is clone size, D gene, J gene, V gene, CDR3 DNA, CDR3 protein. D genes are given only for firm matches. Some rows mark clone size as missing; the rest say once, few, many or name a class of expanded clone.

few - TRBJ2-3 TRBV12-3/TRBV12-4 TGTGCCAGCAGTTTATTCCAGGGCACAGATACGCAGTATTTT CASSLFQGTDTQYF
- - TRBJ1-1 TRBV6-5 TGTGCCAGCAGTTACTCTATAGTGATGAACACTGAAGCTTTCTTT CASSYSIVMNTEAFF
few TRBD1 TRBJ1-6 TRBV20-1 TGCAGTGCTAGGAGGGGACAGGGGACTTCACCCCTCCACTTT CSARRGQGTSPLHF
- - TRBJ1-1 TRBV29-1 TGCAGCGTTGCACAGGGAGGGACTGAAGCTTTCTTT CSVAQGGTEAFF
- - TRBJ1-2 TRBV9 TGTGCCAGCAGCGTAGGACCGGCGGCTAACTATGGCTACACCTTC CASSVGPAANYGYTF
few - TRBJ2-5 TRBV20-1 TGCAGTGCTAGAGATGTGGGGGCTAGGGAGACCCAGTACTTC CSARDVGARETQYF
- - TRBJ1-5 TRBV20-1 TGCAGTGCTGGATGGACAGCAATTTATAGCAATCAGCCCCAGCATTTT CSAGWTAIYSNQPQHF
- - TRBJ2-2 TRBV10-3 TGTGCCATCAGTGGGGGTCGCACCTCGAACACCGGGGAGCTGTTTTTT CAISGGRTSNTGELFF
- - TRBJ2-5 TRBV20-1 TGCAGGGCTCGAGGGGAGACCCAGTACTTC CRARGETQYF
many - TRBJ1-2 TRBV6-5 TGTGCCAGCAGTTATAAGCGCTTGGCAGGGGTGGGCTATGGCTACACCTTC CASSYKRLAGVGYGYTF
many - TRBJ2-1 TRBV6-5 TGTGCCAGCAGAGCGCAAACAGACGCAAATGAGCAGTTCTTC CASRAQTDANEQFF
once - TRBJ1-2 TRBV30 TGTGCCTGGAATCTGGGGGGCAACTATGGCTACACCTTC CAWNLGGNYGYTF
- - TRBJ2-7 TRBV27 TGTGCCAGCAGTCAGCAGGGGAAGGTGGACAATGAGCAGTACTTC CASSQQGKVDNEQYF
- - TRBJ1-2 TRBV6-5 TGTGCCAGCAGTTACGGTTTCAGCTATGGCTACACCTTC CASSYGFSYGYTF
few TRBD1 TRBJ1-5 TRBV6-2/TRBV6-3 TGTGCCAGCAGTCAATCCCGGGACAGGGGTTTTCAGCCCCAGCATTTT CASSQSRDRGFQPQHF
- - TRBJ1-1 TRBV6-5 TGTGCCAGCAGAACCCGGGCCGTGAACACTGAAGCTTTCTTT CASRTRAVNTEAFF
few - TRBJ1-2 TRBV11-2 TGTGCCAGCTCAGGGTTTGTCTATGGCTACACCTTC CASSGFVYGYTF
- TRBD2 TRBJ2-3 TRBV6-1 TGTGCCAGCAGTAGGACTAGCGGGGGGGTCGGGGCTACAGATACGCAGTATTTT CASSRTSGGVGATDTQYF
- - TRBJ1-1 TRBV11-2 TGTGCCAGCAGCCCCCAGGGAATCGGGAATGCTTTCTTT CASSPQGIGNAFF
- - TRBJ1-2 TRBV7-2 TGTGCCAGCAGCTTAGTAGCCGTCCGCCGGGGCTACACCTTC CASSLVAVRRGYTF
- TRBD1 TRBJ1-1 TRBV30 TGTGCCTGCCTGACAGGGGCAGTGGCTTTCTTT CACLTGAVAFF
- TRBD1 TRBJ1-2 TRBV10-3 TGTGCCATCAGTGACAGGGGGGACTATGGCTACACCTTC CAISDRGDYGYTF
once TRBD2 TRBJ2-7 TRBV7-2 TGTGCCAGCAGCGACGGGACTAGCGGATGGGACTACGAGCAGTACTTC CASSDGTSGWDYEQYF
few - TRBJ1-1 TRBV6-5 TGTGCCAGCAGTTACGCGAACAGGAACACTGAAGCTTTCTTT CASSYANRNTEAFF
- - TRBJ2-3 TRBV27 TGTGCCAGCACGACTCGGGTCACAGATACGCAGTATTTT CASTTRVTDTQYF
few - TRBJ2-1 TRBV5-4 TGTGCCAGCAGCTTCCCCGGGACGGCTAACAATGAGCAGTTCTTC CASSFPGTANNEQFF
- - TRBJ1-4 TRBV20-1 TGCAGTGCTAGAGTTATTCCTCCTAATCGCTTGGAGGGAAAACTGTTTTTT CSARVIPPNRLEGKLFF
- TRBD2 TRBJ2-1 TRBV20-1 TGCAGTGCCTGGACTAGCGGGGGGCACGACAATGAGCAGTTCTTC CSAWTSGGHDNEQFF
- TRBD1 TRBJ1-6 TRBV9 TGTGCCAGCAGCGGGGACAGGGGGTTATATAATTCACCCCTCCACTTT CASSGDRGLYNSPLHF
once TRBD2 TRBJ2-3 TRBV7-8 TGTGCCAGCAGCTTAGGACGGGCTAGCGGGGGCCTGACAGATACGCAGTATTTT CASSLGRASGGLTDTQYF
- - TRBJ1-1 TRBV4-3 TGCGCCAGCAGCCAAGATCCTGAGGGGGACACTGAAGCTTTCTTT CASSQDPEGDTEAFF
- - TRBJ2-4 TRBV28 TGTGCCAGCAGGCCCGACAGGCTTAAGAAAGGCATTCAGTACTTC CASRPDRLKKGIQYF
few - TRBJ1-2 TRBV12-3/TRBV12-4 TGTGCCAGCAGTTTTAGGTCAGGGAACTATGGCTACACCTTC CASSFRSGNYGYTF
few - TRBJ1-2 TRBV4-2 TGTGCCAGCAACCTGGGGGAAGGTTCCCTACATTGCACCTTC CASNLGEGSLHCTF
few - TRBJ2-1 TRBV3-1 TGTGCCAGCAGCCAAGGGACGTGGCTCCGGGCGTTCTTC CASSQGTWLRAFF
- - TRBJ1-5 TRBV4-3 TGCGCCAGCAGCCCGCACCATCGCAATCAGCCCCAGCATTTT CASSPHHRNQPQHF
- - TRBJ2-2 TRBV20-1 TGCAGTGCTAGATTTCCCGCGAACACCGGGGAGCTGTTTTTT CSARFPANTGELFF
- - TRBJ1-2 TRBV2 TGTGCCAGCAGTATCATGGCATCCCGGGGCTACACCTTC CASSIMASRGYTF
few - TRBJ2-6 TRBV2 TGTGCCAGCAGGGGACGTTCTGGGGCCAACGTCCTGACTTTC CASRGRSGANVLTF
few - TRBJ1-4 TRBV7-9 TGTGCCAGCAGCTTGACCACACAACCCGGAAAACTGTTTTTT CASSLTTQPGKLFF
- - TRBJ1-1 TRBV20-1 TGCAGTGCTAGCGCCCCCGGAGCGAGTGAAGCTTTCTTT CSASAPGASEAFF
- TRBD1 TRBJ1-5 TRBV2 TGTGCCAGCAGTCGGGACAGGGTTCGCAGCAATCAGCCCCAGCATTTT CASSRDRVRSNQPQHF